Each of the 29 T cell receptor beta chains below was sequenced from the same sample in a study of technical replicates of blood from a handful of donors. TCRdb keeps only in-frame clones here, not all; method: immunoSEQ multiplex PCR. The sample has more than 90,000 clones, about 94% seen once. Sample: T cells isolated from PBMCs. These receptors came from a human donor in good health.

This chain uses TRBV6-5 with TRBJ2-7, with TRBD1 identical over 7 bases. Germline loops: CDR1 MNHEY, CDR2 SVGAGI. The CDR3 is made up of 14 amino acids. With 6 bases clipped from V and 2 bases from J, the junction kept 7 bases outside the gene matches. This CDR3 reads CASSPDRLAYEQYF. The CDR3 DNA follows: TGTGCCAGCAGCCCGGACAGGTTGGCCTACGAGCAGTACTTC.

The table lists this clone with a count of one. The rearrangement joins TRBV15 to TRBJ2-5; 10 bases line up with TRBD1. Losses at the gene ends were 0 bases for V and 3 bases for J; bases not matched to a gene: 4. From germline, CDR1 is LNHNV and CDR2 YYDKDF (reference sequence). This CDR3 region has 16 residues. The CDR3 bases are TGTGCCACCAGCAGAGATCAAGGACAGGGGGAAGAGACCCAGTACTTC. Translation: CATSRDQGQGEETQYF.

The CDR3 DNA follows: TGTGCCAGCACGAAGGGACTAGCGGGAGTCGGTGAGCAGTTCTTC. It codes for CASTKGLAGVGEQFF. The chain links TRBV5-4 to TRBJ2-1; TRBD2 agrees at 14 bases. The CDR3 has 15 amino acids. Germline values: CDR1 SGHNT, CDR2 YYREEE (reference sequence). J was trimmed by 9 bases and V by 6 bases; bases with no gene match: 8.

The chain has TRBV5-4 and TRBJ2-7, with D unresolved. The germline V gene has CDR1 SGHNT and CDR2 YYREEE (reference sequence). The V gene lost 2 bases and the J gene lost 5 bases, with 14 bases spanning the gap. The CDR3 consists of 14 residues. This CDR3 is CASSFSWSGNEQYF. In nucleotides, the CDR3 is TGTGCCAGCAGCTTTTCGTGGAGTGGCAACGAGCAGTACTTC. The entire variable domain, with the rest obtained from reference TRBV5-4 and TRBJ2-7, is as follows: ETGVTQSPTHLIKTRGQQVTLRCSSQSGHNTVSWYQQALGQGPQFIFQYYREEENGRGNFPPRFSGLQFPNYSSELNVNALELDDSALYLCASSFSWSGNEQYFGPGTRLTVT.

The chain's CDR3 is CASSPQGAAGLNEKLFF. The CDR3 DNA reads TGTGCCAGCAGCCCACAGGGGGCGGCGGGCCTTAATGAAAAACTGTTTTTT. The chain carries TRBV11-2 and TRBJ1-4; 9 nucleotides match TRBD1. Trimming cost V 5 bases and J 4 bases; bases outside gene matches: 11. The germline V gene encodes CDR1 SGHAT and CDR2 FQNNGV. CDR3 length: 17 amino acids.

This clone occurred a few times. V gene TRBV27 combines with J gene TRBJ1-1; 12 bases fit TRBD1. J gave up 3 bases and V 6 bases, and 17 bases lay outside the gene matches. The germline CDR1 and CDR2 sequences are MNHEY and SMNVEV (reference sequence). The CDR3 spans 19 residues. The CDR3 nucleotides read TGTGCCAGCAGCACCGGGACAGGGGGCGTAGAAGGAGTGGACACTGAAGCTTTCTTT. Encoded protein: CASSTGTGGVEGVDTEAFF.

The chain joins TRBV5-1 to TRBJ1-2, with D perhaps TRBD1 (5 bases). Germline V gene lookup returns CDR1 SGHRS and CDR2 YFSETQ. The length of the CDR3 is 15 residues. V was pared by 3 bases and J by 7 bases, with 19 bases between. CDR3: CASSYGDYMVGGYTF. CDR3 in DNA: TGCGCCAGCAGCTACGGGGACTACATGGTTGGTGGCTACACCTTC.

The rearrangement joins TRBV19 to TRBJ2-6; D gene uncertain. Germline V CDR1 and CDR2: LNHDA, SQIVND (reference sequence). The CDR3 has 13 residues. Trimming left V 10 bases short and J 0 bases short, with 7 bases between. Here the CDR3 DNA reads TGTGCCACTTACAACTCTGGGGCCAACGTCCTGACTTTC. Protein sequence: CATYNSGANVLTF.

The J gene is TRBJ1-5, the V gene TRBV19; 9 bases are a match to TRBD1. The ends lost 5 bases at V and 0 bases at J; junction bases unmatched: 17. Germline CDR1 and CDR2: LNHDA and SQIVND (reference sequence). The CDR3 sequence is 20 residues long. CDR3: CASSFPSGTGLIYSNQPQHF. CDR3 DNA sequence: TGTGCCAGTAGTTTTCCCTCCGGGACAGGGCTAATCTATAGCAATCAGCCCCAGCATTTT.

This clone has only a few counts. The rearrangement uses TRBV19 and TRBJ1-1; 8 positions match TRBD1. V lost 3 bases and J lost 1; bases outside the gene matches: 4. Germline loops: CDR1 LNHDA, CDR2 SQIVND (reference sequence). The CDR3 sequence is 15 residues long. CDR3 DNA sequence: TGTGCCAGTAGTATTCCAGGGGGCTCGAACACTGAAGCTTTCTTT. Protein sequence: CASSIPGGSNTEAFF.

The chain carries TRBV6-5 and TRBJ1-1, with TRBD1 matching 7 bases. The V gene end was trimmed by 6 bases and the J gene end by 5 bases; junction bases not matched to a gene: 3. The V gene's germline CDR1 is MNHEY and CDR2 SVGAGI. This CDR3 has 12 residues. CDR3 loop: CASRPGGTEAFF. The CDR3 nucleotides are TGTGCCAGCAGGCCAGGGGGGACTGAAGCTTTCTTT.

The rearrangement uses TRBV7-8 and TRBJ2-5; D is perhaps TRBD2 (6 bases). V was clipped by 2 bases and J by 5 bases, with 12 bases between them. Germline V gene data show CDR1 as SGHVS and CDR2 as FQNEAQ. The CDR3 contains 14 residues. In DNA, the CDR3 is TGTGCCAGCAGCTTATTAGAGGGGACTGAGACCCAGTACTTC. Its protein product is CASSLLEGTETQYF. Full variable domain (rest looked up from reference TRBV7-8 and TRBJ2-5): GAGVSQSPRYKVAKRGQDVALRCDPISGHVSLFWYQQALGQGPEFLTYFQNEAQLDKSGLPSDRFFAERPEGSVSTLKIQRTQQEDSAVYLCASSLLEGTETQYFGPGTRLLVL.

This chain uses TRBV5-6 with TRBJ1-2; tentatively, D is TRBD1 (5 bases). Germline assignment: CDR1 SGHDT and CDR2 YYEEEE. This CDR3 has 14 amino acids. Trimming stripped 4 bases from V and 5 bases from J, with 15 bases between. The CDR3 loop is CASSPPGLLYGYTF. CDR3 coding DNA: TGTGCCAGCAGCCCCCCGGGACTACTATATGGCTACACCTTC.

In its sample, this clone was seen once. The chain recombines TRBV6-5 with TRBJ2-7; TRBD2 is a possible D gene (5 bases). Germline CDR1 and CDR2: MNHEY and SVGAGI. CDR3 length: 12 amino acids. V dropped 4 bases and J dropped 4 bases, with 8 bases sitting between them. Here the CDR3 DNA reads TGTGCCAGCAGTTCCAGCGGTTACGAGCAGTACTTC. Amino acids: CASSSSGYEQYF.

J is TRBJ2-6 and V is TRBV11-2; D is undetermined. CDR1 and CDR2 from the germline V gene are SGHAT and FQNNGV. V was cut by 5 bases and J by 0 bases, with 5 bases left in between. This CDR3 has 14 amino acids. The CDR3 reads CASSTTSGANVLTF. CDR3 DNA sequence: TGTGCCAGCAGCACAACCTCTGGGGCCAACGTCCTGACTTTC.

This chain links TRBV25-1 with TRBJ1-2, with D possibly matching TRBD1 (6 bases). Trimming removed 4 bases at V and 2 bases at J, with 14 bases between. Germline CDR1 is MGHDK and CDR2 is SYGVNS. The CDR3 spans 15 residues. CDR3 nucleotide sequence: TGTGCCAGCAGTGTCTCGGACAGTAGAAACTATGGCTACACCTTC. It is translated as CASSVSDSRNYGYTF.

The chain carries TRBV27 and TRBJ2-3; 9 positions agree with TRBD2. The trim removed 6 bases at V and 0 bases at J, leaving 7 bases unmatched. CDR3 length: 16 residues. CDR1 and CDR2 from the germline V gene are MNHEY and SMNVEV (reference sequence). The CDR3 is CASSQAGGTSTDTQYF. CDR3 bases: TGTGCCAGCAGCCAAGCGGGAGGTACTAGCACAGATACGCAGTATTTT.

J is TRBJ2-7 and V is TRBV29-1, with 8 bases fitting TRBD1. The CDR3 consists of 14 residues. The junction had 12 bases not matched to a gene; V was cut back by 4 bases and J by 7 bases. CDR1 and CDR2 (germline): SQVTM, ANQGSEA. In DNA, the CDR3 is TGCAGCGTTGTAAACACAGGGGGGATTGAGGAGCAGTACTTC. The encoded protein is CSVVNTGGIEEQYF.

The V gene is TRBV5-6, the J gene TRBJ2-4; no reliable D call. CDR3 size: 18 residues. CDR1 and CDR2 (germline): SGHDT, YYEEEE. Trimming took 3 bases from V and 1 from J, leaving 20 bases between them. This CDR3 is CASSSTVRPGWAKNIQYF. CDR3 DNA sequence: TGTGCCAGCAGCTCAACGGTCAGGCCCGGATGGGCCAAAAACATTCAGTACTTC.

CDR3 coding DNA: TGTGCCAGCAGTTACTCGATAGGGGCTAGGGGAAACACCATATATTTT. Its translation is CASSYSIGARGNTIYF. This rearrangement joins TRBV6-5 to TRBJ1-3; possible D gene TRBD1, 5 bases. This CDR3 is 16 amino acids long. Trimming pared 0 bases from V and 4 bases from J, leaving 13 bases between. Germline-derived CDR1 and CDR2 are MNHEY and SVGAGI.

This clone was detected only once. The V and J genes are TRBV11-2 and TRBJ1-1, with 8 bases aligning to TRBD1. The CDR3 is 15 amino acids. CDR1 SGHAT and CDR2 FQNNGV come from the germline V gene. V lost 0 bases to trimming and J lost 5 bases; unmatched junction nucleotides: 5. The chain's CDR3 is CASSLDRDRRTEAFF. The CDR3 DNA reads as TGTGCCAGCAGCTTAGATCGGGACAGGAGGACTGAAGCTTTCTTT. Looking up the rest from reference TRBV11-2 and TRBJ1-1 gives the full variable domain: EAGVAQSPRYKIIEKRQSVAFWCNPISGHATLYWYQQILGQGPKLLIQFQNNGVVDDSQLPKDRFSAERLKGVDSTLKIQPAKLEDSAVYLCASSLDRDRRTEAFFGQGTRLTVV.

The chain uses TRBV28 and TRBJ1-4; 8 bases line up with TRBD1. Per the germline V gene, CDR1 is MDHEN and CDR2 is SYDVKM. J lost 3 bases, V lost 4 bases, and 4 bases had no gene match. The CDR3 runs 15 residues. In DNA form, the CDR3 reads TGTGCCAGCAGTTCGGACAGGGAGGCTAATGAAAAACTGTTTTTT. Amino acids: CASSSDREANEKLFF.

The genes are TRBV4-1 and TRBJ1-1, with a weak D call TRBD1 (6 bases). This CDR3 has 15 amino acids. CDR1 and CDR2 (germline): MGHRA, YSYEKL. With 2 bases removed from V and 7 bases from J, the gap between germline ends came to 17 bases. The CDR3, as DNA: TGCGCCAGCAGCCAATTGCGTCAGGGGAATAGTGAAGCTTTCTTT. Residues: CASSQLRQGNSEAFF.

This chain uses TRBV30 with TRBJ1-2; tentatively, D is TRBD1 (5 bases). The germline CDR1 and CDR2 sequences are GTSNPN and SVGIG (reference sequence). V gave up 4 bases and J gave up 6 bases, with 6 bases separating them. The CDR3 runs 10 residues. CDR3 protein: CAWKGNGYTF. The CDR3 DNA follows: TGTGCCTGGAAGGGGAATGGCTACACCTTC.

V usage is TRBV28 and J usage is TRBJ2-5, with TRBD2 matching over 8 bases. Germline CDR1 and CDR2: MDHEN and SYDVKM. This CDR3 spans 14 amino acids. The junction had 4 bases not matched to a gene; V was cut back by 4 bases and J by 3 bases. The CDR3 region is CASSYTSGKETQYF. In DNA form, the CDR3 reads TGTGCCAGCAGTTATACTAGCGGAAAAGAGACCCAGTACTTC.

The chain couples TRBV5-1 to TRBJ1-2; D is perhaps TRBD1 (5 bases). Germline V gives CDR1 SGHRS, CDR2 YFSETQ. CDR3 length: 15 residues. V dropped 4 bases and J dropped 4 bases, with 17 bases sitting between them. CDR3 residues: CASSAVTEGPYGYTF. For the CDR3, the DNA is TGCGCCAGCAGCGCCGTGACAGAAGGACCCTATGGCTACACCTTC.

The rearrangement links TRBV10-2 to TRBJ2-3, with 10 bases identical to TRBD2. CDR3 size: 15 residues. The V gene's germline CDR1 is WSHSY and CDR2 SAAADI. Unmatched junction bases numbered 7, after V lost 6 bases and J lost 4 bases. The CDR3: CASSLVAGGADTQYF. CDR3 DNA: TGCGCCAGCAGCTTAGTAGCGGGGGGCGCAGATACGCAGTATTTT.

The V and J genes are TRBV28 and TRBJ2-7; perhaps TRBD1 as D (6 bases). Germline CDR1 and CDR2: MDHEN and SYDVKM. The CDR3 spans 14 residues. Trimming pared 0 bases from V and 1 base from J, leaving 7 bases between. For the CDR3, the DNA is TGTGCCAGCAGTTTATGGGACAGATCCTACGAGCAGTACTTC. Protein sequence: CASSLWDRSYEQYF.

The rearrangement links TRBV9 to TRBJ2-1, with 9 bases that match TRBD1. The CDR3 consists of 13 residues. V lost 6 bases, J lost 7 bases, and 5 bases stayed unmatched. Germline lookup yields CDR1 SGDLS and CDR2 YYNGEE. The CDR3 reads CASKGQGLNEQFF. CDR3 in DNA: TGTGCCAGCAAGGGACAGGGCTTGAATGAGCAGTTCTTC.